This passage covers 26 T cell receptor beta chains from one sample sequenced in a study of T cell responses to AZD1222 COVID-19 vaccine. The table came from immunoSEQ multiplex PCR; TCRdb's copy has only in-frame clones and leaves some out. This sample's clone table lists around 150,000 clones. The sequenced sample was peripheral blood. Receptor source: an adult in good health.

The CDR3: CASSIEGNQPQHF. In DNA, the CDR3 is TGTGCCAGTAGTATAGAGGGGAATCAGCCCCAGCATTTT. The rearrangement joins TRBV19 to TRBJ1-5; D call uncertain. The germline V gene encodes CDR1 LNHDA and CDR2 SQIVND (reference sequence). CDR3 length: 13 amino acids. V gave up 0 bases and J gave up 4 bases, with 4 bases separating them.

V and J are TRBV29-1 and TRBJ1-3, with 10 nucleotides matching TRBD1. Trimming at V came to 6 bases and at J to 3 bases, leaving 2 bases not matched to a gene. Germline-derived CDR1 and CDR2 are SQVTM and ANQGSEA. The CDR3 has 13 amino acids. The CDR3, as DNA: TGCAGCGTAAGGACAGGGGGTGGAAACACCATATATTTT. Translation: CSVRTGGGNTIYF.

The chain combines TRBV13 with TRBJ1-1, with D uncertain. Germline values: CDR1 PRHDT, CDR2 FYEKMQ (reference sequence). V was cut by 10 bases and J by 1 base, with 10 bases left in between. The CDR3 covers 12 residues. The chain's CDR3 is CATQRANTEAFF. The CDR3 nucleotides are TGTGCCACTCAACGGGCGAACACTGAAGCTTTCTTT.

The chain couples TRBV9 to TRBJ2-5; the match to TRBD2 covers 7 bases. Germline CDR1 and CDR2: SGDLS and YYNGEE. V was clipped by 1 base and J by 1 base; unmatched bases: 4. This CDR3 has 15 residues. The CDR3 DNA sequence: TGTGCCAGCAGCGTAACGGGGGGACCCCAAGAGACCCAGTACTTC. Translated, it gives CASSVTGGPQETQYF.

J is TRBJ1-2 and V is TRBV5-1, with D maybe TRBD1 (5 bases). Per the germline V gene, CDR1 is SGHRS and CDR2 is YFSETQ. This CDR3 has 15 residues. Deletions cut 0 bases from V and 6 bases from J, with 15 bases between. CDR3 sequence: CASSLAGGGGNGYTF. In nucleotides, the CDR3 is TGCGCCAGCAGCTTGGCCGGTGGGGGAGGGAATGGCTACACCTTC. Full variable domain (outside the CDR3, taken from reference TRBV5-1 and TRBJ1-2): KAGVTQTPRYLIKTRGQQVTLSCSPISGHRSVSWYQQTPGQGLQFLFEYFSETQRNKGNFPGRFSGRQFSNSRSEMNVSTLELGDSALYLCASSLAGGGGNGYTFGSGTRLTVV.

J is TRBJ1-1 and V is TRBV6-5, with D maybe TRBD1 (6 bases). The CDR3 contains 13 residues. Trimming cost V 6 bases and J 6 bases, with 14 bases left between them. Germline V gene data show CDR1 as MNHEY and CDR2 as SVGAGI. CDR3 residues: CASSPGTTSEAFF. The CDR3 nucleotides read TGTGCCAGCAGCCCGGGGACAACCTCTGAAGCTTTCTTT.

This sequence joins TRBV19 and TRBJ1-2; D uncertain. V dropped 7 bases and J dropped 10 bases, with 19 bases sitting between them. CDR3 size: 13 residues. Germline loops: CDR1 LNHDA, CDR2 SQIVND (reference sequence). The CDR3 loop is CASTRPELNYYTF. CDR3 nucleotides: TGTGCCAGTACGCGACCAGAACTGAATTACTACACCTTC. Full variable domain (remainder filled in from reference TRBV19 and TRBJ1-2): DGGITQSPKYLFRKEGQNVTLSCEQNLNHDAMYWYRQDPGQGLRLIYYSQIVNDFQKGDIAEGYSVSREKKESFPLTVTSAQKNPTAFYLCASTRPELNYYTFGSGTRLTVV.

This sequence joins TRBV2 and TRBJ2-3, with D unclear. Germline CDR1 and CDR2: SNHLY and FYNNEI. The length of the CDR3 is 12 residues. Trimming left V 4 bases short and J 5 bases short, with 7 bases between. DNA for the CDR3: TGTGCCAGCAGTGTTACGCTAGATACGCAGTATTTT. Amino acid sequence: CASSVTLDTQYF.

The CDR3 coding sequence is TGTGCCAGCAGTGCCCCAGGGGACACTGAAGCTTTCTTT. This sequence encodes CASSAPGDTEAFF. The gene calls are TRBV28 and TRBJ1-1; D might be TRBD1 (6 bases). In germline, CDR1 is MDHEN, CDR2 SYDVKM. V lost 5 bases to trimming and J lost 3 bases, with 10 bases between them. This CDR3 has 13 amino acids.

The chain is built from TRBV19 and TRBJ2-7, with 8 bases lining up with TRBD1. The CDR3 loop spans 16 amino acids. The trim removed 3 bases at V and 2 bases at J, leaving 9 bases unmatched. Germline CDR1 is LNHDA and CDR2 is SQIVND (reference sequence). CDR3 sequence: CASSIIGGQVPYEQYF. DNA of the CDR3: TGTGCCAGTAGTATTATCGGGGGACAGGTCCCCTACGAGCAGTACTTC. Based on the CDR3 plus reference TRBV19 and TRBJ2-7, the full variable domain is DGGITQSPKYLFRKEGQNVTLSCEQNLNHDAMYWYRQDPGQGLRLIYYSQIVNDFQKGDIAEGYSVSREKKESFPLTVTSAQKNPTAFYLCASSIIGGQVPYEQYFGPGTRLTVT.

The chain combines TRBV28 with TRBJ1-5; possible D gene TRBD1, 6 bases. This CDR3 is built from 15 residues. Germline CDR1 reads MDHEN; CDR2 reads SYDVKM. Trimming removed 4 bases from V and 6 bases from J, with 16 bases in between. For the CDR3, the DNA is TGTGCCAGCAGTTCAGGGACACGCGGGGGTCAGCCCCAGCATTTT. It codes for CASSSGTRGGQPQHF.

This sequence joins TRBV4-1 and TRBJ2-1; TRBD1 is a possible D gene (6 bases). Germline V CDR1 and CDR2: MGHRA, YSYEKL. Trimming took off 4 bases at V and 3 bases at J, with 13 bases between the two ends. CDR3 length equals 15 residues. CDR3 nucleotide sequence: TGCGCCAGCAGCCGTACCCGGGACAACTACAATGAGCAGTTCTTC. Translating it yields CASSRTRDNYNEQFF.

The chain carries TRBV5-6 and TRBJ2-2; 8 bases match TRBD1. Trimming took 4 bases from V and 4 from J; bases not matched to a gene: 12. The CDR3 sequence is 17 residues long. Germline V lookup: CDR1 SGHDT, CDR2 YYEEEE. The CDR3 region has the DNA TGTGCCAGCAGCCCGAACCCGGGACAGGCGGGCACCGGGGAGCTGTTTTTT. It translates to CASSPNPGQAGTGELFF.

V gene TRBV18 combines with J gene TRBJ2-3; TRBD1 matches at 8 bases. Looked up from germline, CDR1 is KGHSH and CDR2 is LQKENI. With V trimmed by 3 bases and J by 0 bases, 5 bases remained unmatched. There are 16 residues in the CDR3. The CDR3 nucleotides are TGTGCCAGCTCACCTCGACAGGGGTCTAGCACAGATACGCAGTATTTT. Translating it yields CASSPRQGSSTDTQYF. The variable domain in full, with the rest retrieved from reference TRBV18 and TRBJ2-3, is NAGVMQNPRHLVRRRGQEARLRCSPMKGHSHVYWYRQLPEEGLKFMVYLQKENIIDESGMPKERFSAEFPKEGPSILRIQQVVRGDSAAYFCASSPRQGSSTDTQYFGPGTRLTVL.

This rearrangement joins TRBV7-9 to TRBJ2-7; D is unclear. Trimming left V 2 bases short and J 6 bases short, with 11 bases between. This CDR3 is built from 13 residues. Germline V CDR1 and CDR2: SEHNR, FQNEAQ (reference sequence). CDR3 sequence: CASSLYKEGEQYF. The CDR3 DNA reads as TGTGCCAGCAGCTTATATAAGGAAGGCGAGCAGTACTTC.

This chain connects TRBV30 to TRBJ1-1; D possibly corresponds to TRBD1 (6 bases). This CDR3 comprises 13 residues. Trimming cost V 4 bases and J 11 bases, with 20 bases left between them. Germline V gives CDR1 GTSNPN, CDR2 SVGIG (reference sequence). The CDR3 DNA is TGTGCCTGGACAGGGGCGCCGGGTTGGTTTGCTTTCTTT. Its translation is CAWTGAPGWFAFF.

The chain links TRBV5-1 to TRBJ1-2, with no clear D. The CDR3 is 15 amino acids. CDR1 and CDR2 from the germline V gene are SGHRS and YFSETQ. Trimming took off 4 bases at V and 4 bases at J, with 17 bases between the two ends. In DNA, the CDR3 is TGCGCCAGCAGCCCGGATTCGGCCACACCCTATGGCTACACCTTC. It specifies CASSPDSATPYGYTF.

This sequence joins TRBV19 and TRBJ2-1; TRBD2 matches at 9 bases. The CDR3 is 16 amino acids. The V and J ends lost 3 bases and 2 bases, in that order; junction bases with no gene match: 5. Germline values: CDR1 LNHDA, CDR2 SQIVND (reference sequence). Here the CDR3 reads CASSILAGRTYNEQFF. In nucleotides, the CDR3 is TGTGCCAGTAGTATTCTAGCGGGGAGAACCTACAATGAGCAGTTCTTC.

The J gene is TRBJ1-1, the V gene TRBV19; weak D call: TRBD1 (5 bases). CDR1 LNHDA and CDR2 SQIVND come from the germline V gene (reference sequence). The CDR3 is made up of 13 amino acids. V lost 6 bases to trimming and J lost 1 base, with 9 bases between them. The CDR3 region is CASSARANTEAFF. As DNA, the CDR3 is TGTGCCAGTAGCGCCAGGGCGAACACTGAAGCTTTCTTT.

This chain uses TRBV27 with TRBJ1-1; the D gene is possibly TRBD1 (5 bases). The V gene's germline CDR1 is MNHEY and CDR2 SMNVEV (reference sequence). CDR3 length: 14 amino acids. Trimming took off 6 bases at V and 1 base at J, with 12 bases between the two ends. The DNA for the CDR3 is TGTGCCAGCAGCGCATGGGGCCGGAACACTGAAGCTTTCTTT. This translates into CASSAWGRNTEAFF.

This chain connects TRBV19 to TRBJ2-7, with 8 bases fitting TRBD1. From germline, CDR1 is LNHDA and CDR2 SQIVND (reference sequence). The CDR3 extends over 15 amino acids. V trimming: 5 bases; J trimming: 6 bases; junction bases outside the gene matches: 12. This CDR3 is CASSPTGGQETEQYF. CDR3 sequence (DNA): TGTGCCAGTAGTCCGACTGGGGGACAGGAAACCGAGCAGTACTTC.

The V call is TRBV5-8, the J call TRBJ2-7; D not certain. Per the germline V gene, CDR1 is SGHTS and CDR2 is YDEGEE. V lost 2 bases to trimming and J lost 3 bases, with 9 bases between them. The CDR3 extends over 13 amino acids. CDR3 sequence (DNA): TGTGCCAGCAGCTTTGGGCGGCTCTACGAGCAGTACTTC. Translation gives CASSFGRLYEQYF.

The J gene is TRBJ2-3, the V gene TRBV3-1 (or the pseudogene TRBV3-2); TRBD1 agrees at 9 bases. The V and J ends lost 3 bases and 4 bases, in that order; junction bases with no gene match: 8. The V gene's germline CDR1 is LGHDT and CDR2 YNNKEL (reference sequence). The CDR3 runs 16 residues. CDR3 in amino acids: CASSHPGQGFADTQYF. The CDR3, as DNA: TGTGCCAGCAGCCACCCGGGACAGGGATTCGCAGATACGCAGTATTTT.

The chain combines TRBV27 with TRBJ1-5, with D perhaps matching TRBD1 (6 bases). Between the trimmed V and J ends, which lost 6 bases and 4 bases, there was a span of 10 bases. This CDR3 region has 13 residues. Germline lookup yields CDR1 MNHEY and CDR2 SMNVEV (reference sequence). As DNA, the CDR3 is TGTGCCAGCAGCTGGACAGTAAATCAGCCCCAGCATTTT. This encodes CASSWTVNQPQHF.

The chain couples TRBV11-2 to TRBJ1-2; D uncertain. Trimming stripped 5 bases from V and 4 bases from J, with 14 bases between. Germline V gives CDR1 SGHAT, CDR2 FQNNGV. The CDR3 contains 14 residues. The CDR3 spells CASSLFTDLYGYTF. For the CDR3, the DNA is TGTGCCAGCAGCCTATTCACAGACCTCTATGGCTACACCTTC.

The CDR3 nucleotides are TGTGCCAGTGATAGACAGGGTAGCAATCAGCCCCAGCATTTT. Translation: CASDRQGSNQPQHF. This sequence joins TRBV19 and TRBJ1-5, with 7 bases that match TRBD1. J gave up 0 bases and V 8 bases, and 4 bases lay outside the gene matches. The CDR3 sequence is 14 residues long. Germline V lookup: CDR1 LNHDA, CDR2 SQIVND (reference sequence).